The 7 T cell receptor beta chains in this list originate from one sample, sequenced in a study of cytotoxic CD8 clonotypes in ibrutinib-treated CLL. Data came from immunoSEQ multiplex PCR; TCRdb stores just in-frame clones and leaves some out. The sample yields around 140,000 clones, about 70% seen once. The source material was PBMCs, sampled after 24 months of ibrutinib treatment. Every receptor here comes from a human donor with chronic lymphocytic leukemia.

This clone has only one observation. The chain joins TRBV7-8 to TRBJ1-4, with 9 positions matching TRBD1. Looked up from germline, CDR1 is SGHVS and CDR2 is FQNEAQ. This CDR3 is 17 amino acids long. The J segment lost 8 bases and the V segment lost 1 base, leaving 11 bases of the junction unmatched. CDR3 DNA sequence: TGTGCCAGCAGCTTAGTTGGCGGGACAGGGCTTGGCGAAAAACTGTTTTTT. Amino acid sequence: CASSLVGGTGLGEKLFF.

The rearrangement uses TRBV12-5 and TRBJ1-3; D gene unclear. V lost 1 base and J lost 4, with 5 bases in between. The CDR3 runs to 13 residues. Germline-derived CDR1 and CDR2 are LGHNT and FRNRAP. The CDR3, as DNA: TGTGCTAGTGGTTTGGGTGGCGGAAACACCATATATTTT. It is translated as CASGLGGGNTIYF.

The V and J genes are TRBV6-6 and TRBJ1-6; D not certain. The germline V gene has CDR1 MNHNY and CDR2 SVGAGI (reference sequence). CDR3 length: 11 amino acids. The V end was cut by 6 bases, the J end by 7 bases, with 4 bases between. Here the CDR3 DNA reads TGTGCCAGCAGGAACAATTCACCCCTCCACTTT. This translates into CASRNNSPLHF.

This clone appeared a single time. J is TRBJ1-5 and V is TRBV4-1; a weak D match, TRBD1 (6 bases). There are 15 residues in the CDR3. Germline-derived CDR1 and CDR2 are MGHRA and YSYEKL. The V end was cut by 4 bases, the J end by 0 bases, with 10 bases between. For the CDR3, the DNA is TGCGCCAGCAGCCCCGGGGGCGGTAGCAATCAGCCCCAGCATTTT. Its protein product is CASSPGGGSNQPQHF.

The chain couples TRBV4-1 to TRBJ1-1; no firm D call. From germline, CDR1 is MGHRA and CDR2 YSYEKL. The ends were cut back, 0 bases at V and 5 bases at J, with 7 bases in the middle. This CDR3 contains 13 residues. The chain's CDR3 is CASSQDRGTEAFF. CDR3 in DNA: TGCGCCAGCAGCCAAGACCGGGGAACTGAAGCTTTCTTT.

The chain couples TRBV30 to TRBJ1-1; D is unclear. The germline V gene encodes CDR1 GTSNPN and CDR2 SVGIG (reference sequence). With 5 bases removed from V and 4 bases from J, the gap between germline ends came to 14 bases. The CDR3 length is 13 residues. The CDR3 loop reads CAWALSGVTEAFF. The CDR3 nucleotides are TGTGCCTGGGCCCTGAGTGGGGTCACTGAAGCTTTCTTT.

This clone was seen at least ten times. V usage is TRBV4-2 and J usage is TRBJ1-1, with unresolved D. Germline V lookup: CDR1 LGHNA, CDR2 YNFKEQ. The CDR3 spans 13 residues. V shed 0 bases and J shed 8 bases, with 10 bases lying between them. The CDR3 DNA sequence: TGTGCCAGCAGCCAAGATCCGGAGAGAGAAGCTTTCTTT. This gives the protein CASSQDPEREAFF.